Presented here are 10 T cell receptor beta chains from one specimen sequenced in a study of control samples from healthy donors and cancer patients. Generated by immunoSEQ multiplex PCR, the TCRdb table keeps only in-frame clones and is missing some. The table shows about 410,000 clones, with approximately 92% occurring only once. Sample: PBMCs. Receptor source: a man in his forties with head and neck cancer.

CDR3 nucleotide sequence: TGCGCCAGCAGCCAAGACCCCACCGGACTAGCGGGGCAAGAGACCCAGTACTTC. Its protein is CASSQDPTGLAGQETQYF. The genes are TRBV4-1 and TRBJ2-5; 12 positions match TRBD2. The trim removed 0 bases at V and 2 bases at J, leaving 7 bases unmatched. This CDR3 is 18 amino acids long. Germline V gives CDR1 MGHRA, CDR2 YSYEKL.

CDR3 nucleotide sequence: TGTGCCACCAGCAGAGATGACGGAACTAGCGGGAGGGCCGGAAAGTTCTTC. Translation: CATSRDDGTSGRAGKFF. The chain carries TRBV15 and TRBJ2-1, with 13 positions matching TRBD2. CDR3 length: 17 residues. Germline V gene data show CDR1 as LNHNV and CDR2 as YYDKDF (reference sequence). Trimming cost V 0 bases and J 14 bases; bases outside gene matches: 13.

The chain joins TRBV6-6 to TRBJ1-1, with D hard to call. Germline V gives CDR1 MNHNY, CDR2 SVGAGI (reference sequence). The CDR3 has 15 residues. The V and J ends lost 6 bases and 2 bases respectively, with 16 bases between them. The CDR3 DNA follows: TGTGCCAGCAGCCAGACCAGGTCGCTAAACACTGAAGCTTTCTTT. Protein sequence: CASSQTRSLNTEAFF.

The genes are TRBV19 and TRBJ2-7, with D perhaps TRBD1 (6 bases). CDR1 LNHDA and CDR2 SQIVND come from the germline V gene (reference sequence). CDR3 size: 15 residues. Trimming took off 5 bases at V and 0 bases at J, with 14 bases between the two ends. CDR3 amino acids: CASSVGQLSSYEQYF. CDR3 bases: TGTGCCAGTAGTGTCGGACAGCTGAGCTCCTACGAGCAGTACTTC.

The J gene is TRBJ1-5, the V gene TRBV12-3 or TRBV12-4; no clear D. V lost 7 bases and J 4 bases, leaving 8 bases between the germline ends. The CDR3 has 12 amino acids. The CDR3 DNA follows: TGTGCCAGCACCGTATTTAATCAGCCCCAGCATTTT. It translates to CASTVFNQPQHF.

CDR3 sequence: CASSEKGFNEQYF. The CDR3 bases are TGTGCCAGCAGTGAAAAGGGTTTTAACGAGCAGTACTTC. This chain connects TRBV28 to TRBJ2-7; no clear D gene. Germline loops: CDR1 MDHEN, CDR2 SYDVKM. There are 13 residues in the CDR3. Trimming pared 5 bases from V and 5 bases from J, leaving 13 bases between.

The genes are TRBV7-2 and TRBJ2-2, with a possible D match to TRBD2 (6 bases). With 0 bases removed from V and 0 bases from J, the gap between germline ends came to 14 bases. The CDR3 length is 18 residues. Germline V CDR1 and CDR2: SGHTA, FQGNSA. CDR3 loop: CASSLAGTVAANTGELFF. The CDR3 DNA is TGTGCCAGCAGCTTAGCGGGGACTGTCGCCGCGAACACCGGGGAGCTGTTTTTT.

The rearrangement links TRBV19 to TRBJ2-1, with 14 bases aligning to TRBD2. Germline assignment: CDR1 LNHDA and CDR2 SQIVND (reference sequence). The trim removed 4 bases at V and 8 bases at J, leaving 13 bases unmatched. This CDR3 has 18 residues. The CDR3 is CASSKRGLAGVDNHEQFF. The CDR3 bases are TGTGCCAGTAGTAAAAGGGGACTAGCGGGAGTAGACAATCATGAGCAGTTCTTC.

The gene calls are TRBV18 and TRBJ1-1, with D possibly being TRBD1 (6 bases). The germline gives CDR1 KGHSH, CDR2 LQKENI. Trimming stripped 3 bases from V and 1 base from J, with 12 bases between. The CDR3 has 15 amino acids. In DNA, the CDR3 is TGTGCCAGCTCACCGGAGGGGGGCTGGAACACTGAAGCTTTCTTT. Translated: CASSPEGGWNTEAFF.

This CDR3 reads CASSLQTRAAYEQYF. The CDR3 DNA reads as TGCGCCAGCAGCTTGCAGACTCGGGCGGCGTACGAGCAGTACTTC. J is TRBJ2-7 and V is TRBV5-1; D remains unclear. V was cut by 1 base and J by 4 bases, with 15 bases left in between. This CDR3 region has 15 residues. Germline V gene data show CDR1 as SGHRS and CDR2 as YFSETQ.